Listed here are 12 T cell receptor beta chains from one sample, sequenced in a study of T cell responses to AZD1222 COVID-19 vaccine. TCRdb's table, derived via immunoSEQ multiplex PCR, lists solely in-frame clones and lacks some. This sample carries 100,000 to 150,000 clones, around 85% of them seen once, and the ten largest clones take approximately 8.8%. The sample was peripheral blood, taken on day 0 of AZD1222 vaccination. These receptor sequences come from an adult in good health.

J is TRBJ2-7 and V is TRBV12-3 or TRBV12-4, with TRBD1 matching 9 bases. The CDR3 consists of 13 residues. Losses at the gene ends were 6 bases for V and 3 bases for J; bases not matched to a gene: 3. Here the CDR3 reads CASRQTGGYEQYF. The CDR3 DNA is TGTGCCAGCAGACAGACAGGGGGCTACGAGCAGTACTTC.

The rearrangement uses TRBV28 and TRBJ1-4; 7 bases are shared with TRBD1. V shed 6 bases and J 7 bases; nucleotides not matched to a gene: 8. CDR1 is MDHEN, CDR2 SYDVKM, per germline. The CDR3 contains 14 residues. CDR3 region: CASSPGQTVEKLFF. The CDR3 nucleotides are TGTGCCAGCAGCCCGGGACAGACAGTTGAAAAACTGTTTTTT.

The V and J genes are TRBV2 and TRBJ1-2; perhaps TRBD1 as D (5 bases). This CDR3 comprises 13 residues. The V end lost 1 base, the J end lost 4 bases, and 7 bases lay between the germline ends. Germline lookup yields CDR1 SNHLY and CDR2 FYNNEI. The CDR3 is CASSEGQGYGYTF. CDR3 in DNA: TGTGCCAGCAGTGAAGGTCAGGGCTATGGCTACACCTTC.

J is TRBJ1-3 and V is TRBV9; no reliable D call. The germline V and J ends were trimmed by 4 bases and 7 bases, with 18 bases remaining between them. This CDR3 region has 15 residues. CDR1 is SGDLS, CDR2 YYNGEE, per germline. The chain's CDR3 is CASSPLWGRSNTIYF. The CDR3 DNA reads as TGTGCCAGCAGCCCACTGTGGGGTAGGAGTAACACCATATATTTT.

The CDR3 DNA reads as TGTGCCACCAGTGATTTCGTAGGTACCGAAAGAACCGGGGAGCTGTTTTTT. Residues: CATSDFVGTERTGELFF. The rearrangement joins TRBV24-1 to TRBJ2-2; D gene uncertain. In germline, CDR1 is KGHDR, CDR2 SFDVKD. The CDR3 consists of 17 residues. V was trimmed by 1 base and J by 5 bases, leaving 16 bases between them.

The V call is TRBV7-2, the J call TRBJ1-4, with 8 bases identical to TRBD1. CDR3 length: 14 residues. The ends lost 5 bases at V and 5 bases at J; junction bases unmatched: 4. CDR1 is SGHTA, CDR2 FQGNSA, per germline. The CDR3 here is CASSPDRANEKLFF. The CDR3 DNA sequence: TGTGCCAGCAGCCCGGACAGGGCAAATGAAAAACTGTTTTTT.

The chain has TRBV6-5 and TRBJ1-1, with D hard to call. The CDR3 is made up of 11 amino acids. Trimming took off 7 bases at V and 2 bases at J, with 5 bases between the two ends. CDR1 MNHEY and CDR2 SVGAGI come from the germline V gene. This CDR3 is CASTINTEAFF. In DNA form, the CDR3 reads TGTGCCAGCACCATCAACACTGAAGCTTTCTTT.

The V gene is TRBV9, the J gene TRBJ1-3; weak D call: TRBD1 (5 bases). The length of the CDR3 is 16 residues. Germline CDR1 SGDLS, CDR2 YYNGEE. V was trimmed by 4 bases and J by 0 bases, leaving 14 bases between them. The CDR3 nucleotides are TGTGCCAGCAGCAGCCGGGGACCGCACTCTGGAAACACCATATATTTT. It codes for CASSSRGPHSGNTIYF.

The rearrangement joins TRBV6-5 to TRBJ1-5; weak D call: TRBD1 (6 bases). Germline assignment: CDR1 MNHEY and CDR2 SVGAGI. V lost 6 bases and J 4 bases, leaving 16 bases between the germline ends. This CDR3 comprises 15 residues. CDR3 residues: CASRVREGGNQPQHF. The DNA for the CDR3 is TGTGCCAGCAGGGTCCGGGAGGGGGGGAATCAGCCCCAGCATTTT.

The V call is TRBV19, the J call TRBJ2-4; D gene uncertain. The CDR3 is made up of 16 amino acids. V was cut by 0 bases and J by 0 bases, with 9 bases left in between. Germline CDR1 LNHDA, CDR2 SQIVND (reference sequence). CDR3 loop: CASSIDLGTAKNIQYF. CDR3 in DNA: TGTGCCAGTAGTATAGATCTTGGAACAGCCAAAAACATTCAGTACTTC.

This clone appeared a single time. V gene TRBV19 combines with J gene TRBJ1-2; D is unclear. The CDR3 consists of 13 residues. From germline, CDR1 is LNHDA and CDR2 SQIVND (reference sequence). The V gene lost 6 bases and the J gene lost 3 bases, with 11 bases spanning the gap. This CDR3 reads CASSAGRDYGYTF. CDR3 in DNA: TGTGCCAGTAGCGCCGGACGGGACTATGGCTACACCTTC.

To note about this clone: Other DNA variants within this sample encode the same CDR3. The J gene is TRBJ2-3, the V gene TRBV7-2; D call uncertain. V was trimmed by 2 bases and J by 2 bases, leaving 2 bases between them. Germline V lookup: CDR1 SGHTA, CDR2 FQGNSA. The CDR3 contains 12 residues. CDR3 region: CASSLSTDTQYF. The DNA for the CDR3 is TGTGCCAGCAGCTTATCCACAGATACGCAGTATTTT.